This TCR beta chain was identified during a study of blood T cell repertoires in COVID-19. Turning to the study itself: Acute and convalescent COVID-19 specimens originated in the United States, Italy and Spain. T cells, B-cell-depleted T cells, or PBMCs provided the cDNA or gDNA that served as material.

Germline CDR1 reads SGDLS; CDR2 reads YYNGEE. This CDR3 contains 15 residues. The V end was cut by 0 bases, the J end by 4 bases, with 13 bases between. Per the original data handling: Researchers report that nucleated cell counts were estimated from reference gene primer amplification. Profiled with immunoSEQ multiplex PCR; TCRdb holds only in-frame clones, not every one. V, J and clone size are taken as reported in that table, and D and trimming were inferred from the DNA itself. This sample has approximately 180,000 clones, with more than 80% found just once. V gene TRBV9 combines with J gene TRBJ1-2, with D possibly being TRBD1 (5 bases). This sequence originates from a man aged 50 to 59 with acute or convalescent COVID-19. The sample was peripheral blood. As DNA, the CDR3 is TGTGCCAGCAGCGTAGAGCCAGGGCTCGCCTATGGCTACACCTTC. Its translation: CASSVEPGLAYGYTF.